These T cell receptor beta chains were read from a single sample in a study of blood T cell repertoires in COVID-19. Some clones are missing from TCRdb's copy, which holds only in-frame ones; the method was immunoSEQ multiplex PCR. This sample has 100,000 to 150,000 clones; 80% to 90% occur once, and the top ten carry about 2%. Material: peripheral blood. The receptors originated from a woman in her forties or fifties with acute or convalescent COVID-19. CDR3s leave out the opening cysteine and the closing phenylalanine or tryptophan. Clone size is not always given. Where it is, it says once, few, many or a class for expanded clones.

CDR3 protein: AWGLAGGGDTQY
clone size: .
V gene: TRBV30

CDR3 protein: AWSVGGTSSREQY
clone size: .
V gene: TRBV30

CDR3 protein: ASSPTRAGEAF
clone size: .
V gene: TRBV11-3

CDR3 protein: ASSDLAGVAGELF
clone size: .
V gene: TRBV7-6

CDR3 protein: ASSQERSYRDSKDQPQH
clone size: once
V gene: TRBV3-1/TRBV3-2

CDR3 protein: ASSRTSGGTYNEQF
clone size: few
V gene: TRBV5-1

CDR3 protein: ASSELFTDTEAF
clone size: .
V gene: TRBV6-1

CDR3 protein: ASSYLDQPQH
clone size: .
V gene: TRBV6-5

CDR3 protein: ASSPVRWGPESSGNTIY
clone size: .
V gene: TRBV13

CDR3 protein: ASSQDPGQPQH
clone size: .
V gene: TRBV5-1

CDR3 protein: ASSGRMGAGDTQY
clone size: .
V gene: TRBV7-8

CDR3 protein: ASRRGSSYNSPLH
clone size: .
V gene: TRBV11-3

CDR3 protein: ASSLGPGSTEAF
clone size: .
V gene: TRBV5-6

CDR3 protein: SVEEQVYYGYT
clone size: .
V gene: TRBV29-1

CDR3 protein: ASSYQGTYGYT
clone size: .
V gene: TRBV6-5

CDR3 protein: ASSSRGRGIYGYT
clone size: .
V gene: TRBV19

CDR3 protein: ASSGQGSDNSPLH
clone size: .
V gene: TRBV6-5

CDR3 protein: ASSQDWVHRAGELF
clone size: once
V gene: TRBV4-3

CDR3 protein: ASSLHRGLAGNTIY
clone size: .
V gene: TRBV19

CDR3 protein: ASSPSSYEQY
clone size: .
V gene: TRBV7-2

CDR3 protein: ASASGGGNEQF
clone size: .
V gene: TRBV19

CDR3 protein: ASSPNRQANYGYT
clone size: few
V gene: TRBV18

CDR3 protein: AWSVQGGPYNEQF
clone size: few
V gene: TRBV30

CDR3 protein: ASQTGQGNTGELF
clone size: .
V gene: TRBV19

CDR3 protein: ASRRQGRNTIY
clone size: .
V gene: TRBV2

CDR3 protein: AWRPDRAGQPQH
clone size: .
V gene: TRBV30

CDR3 protein: ASTGWLGGYT
clone size: .
V gene: TRBV19

CDR3 protein: ASSLTGGDNSPLH
clone size: .
V gene: TRBV11-2

CDR3 protein: ASSIGGGGLNEQF
clone size: .
V gene: TRBV19

CDR3 protein: SAAGEIGGYT
clone size: .
V gene: TRBV29-1

CDR3 protein: ASIPSGRGAEAF
clone size: .
V gene: TRBV2

CDR3 protein: AISESVLQGAPSNTGELF
clone size: .
V gene: TRBV10-3

CDR3 protein: ASSQFLRGEPVEEQF
clone size: .
V gene: TRBV4-2

CDR3 protein: ASSLSVTSGYSYNEQF
clone size: .
V gene: TRBV11-3

CDR3 protein: ASRNTGELF
clone size: .
V gene: TRBV7-2

CDR3 protein: ASSLADYLGDEQF
clone size: .
V gene: TRBV5-1

CDR3 protein: ASSYDSVGNTEAF
clone size: .
V gene: TRBV6-6

CDR3 protein: ASSPVGTGSDEQY
clone size: .
V gene: TRBV19

CDR3 protein: ASTTRVGELF
clone size: .
V gene: TRBV12-3/TRBV12-4

CDR3 protein: ATSRDRVRTEQY
clone size: .
V gene: TRBV15

CDR3 protein: ASSRTGDQPQH
clone size: .
V gene: TRBV27

CDR3 protein: ASSQDIFSGSYNEQF
clone size: .
V gene: TRBV4-3

CDR3 protein: ASSSYGQPTEAF
clone size: .
V gene: TRBV5-1

CDR3 protein: ASGLGQTTNEKLF
clone size: once
V gene: TRBV11-2

CDR3 protein: ASSTGTGVDQPQH
clone size: .
V gene: TRBV19

CDR3 protein: ASSLDRNRETQY
clone size: .
V gene: TRBV27

CDR3 protein: SVVQGSGANVLT
clone size: .
V gene: TRBV29-1

CDR3 protein: ASSIGTNTQY
clone size: .
V gene: TRBV19

CDR3 protein: ASSKGQTMNTEAF
clone size: .
V gene: TRBV21-1

CDR3 protein: ASSIFSRNQPQH
clone size: .
V gene: TRBV19

CDR3 protein: ASSPPWAVLNTEAF
clone size: .
V gene: TRBV18

CDR3 protein: ASSQDPVGRETQY
clone size: .
V gene: TRBV3-1/TRBV3-2

CDR3 protein: ASSQADRDTEAF
clone size: .
V gene: TRBV4-1

CDR3 protein: ASSSRTSGSYYEQY
clone size: .
V gene: TRBV5-4

CDR3 protein: AWSVTGLSGNTIY
clone size: .
V gene: TRBV30

CDR3 protein: ASQRFRHPIYSYNEQF
clone size: .
V gene: TRBV6-7

CDR3 protein: ASSPPSGTTYEQY
clone size: .
V gene: TRBV18

CDR3 protein: ASRSYRVQGEETQY
clone size: once
V gene: TRBV28

CDR3 protein: ASSHGTARVTDTQY
clone size: .
V gene: TRBV18